Reported below is one TCR beta chain. Its cognate antigen is unknown. The V end lost 0 bases, the J end lost 0 bases, and 7 bases lay between the germline ends. Per germline, CDR1 SGDLS and CDR2 YYNGEE. The CDR3 loop spans 15 amino acids. Method: immunoSEQ multiplex PCR; TCRdb's copy keeps in-frame clones and lacks some. This sample has more than 1,500 clones, with around four fifths found just once. The sample comes from a study of chemoradiotherapy in HPV16-positive cancers. Across the whole study: A couple of HPV16-positive patients' cells yielded candidate HPV-specific clones and common motifs.

Study-level findings and limits: Candidate HPV-specific clones and E7-related TCR motifs grew in tumor during treatment. Functional assays defining HPV-specific T cells used only a couple of HPV16-positive patients.

The TCR comes from a human donor with HPV-associated anogenital cancer. This chain connects TRBV9 to TRBJ1-5; D remains ambiguous. Sequencing used tumor tissue, obtained from a patient who underwent chemoradiotherapy. The CDR3: CASSVGADSNQPQHF. CDR3 bases: TGTGCCAGCAGCGTAGGGGCAGATAGCAATCAGCCCCAGCATTTT.